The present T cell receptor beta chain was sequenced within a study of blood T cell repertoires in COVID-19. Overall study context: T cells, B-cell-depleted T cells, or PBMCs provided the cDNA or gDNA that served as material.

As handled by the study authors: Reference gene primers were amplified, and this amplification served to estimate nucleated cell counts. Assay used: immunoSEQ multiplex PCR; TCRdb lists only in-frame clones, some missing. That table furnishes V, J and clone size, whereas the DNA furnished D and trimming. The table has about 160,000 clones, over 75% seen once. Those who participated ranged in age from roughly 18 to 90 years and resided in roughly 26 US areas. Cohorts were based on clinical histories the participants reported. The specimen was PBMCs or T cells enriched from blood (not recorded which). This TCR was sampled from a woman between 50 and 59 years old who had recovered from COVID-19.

This CDR3 is CASSATGLGKLFF. DNA of the CDR3: TGTGCCAGCAGCGCGACAGGGTTGGGAAAACTGTTTTTT. The chain employs TRBV7-2 and TRBJ1-4, with 7 nucleotides matching TRBD1. The CDR3 is 13 residues long. V shed 5 bases and J 10 bases; nucleotides not matched to a gene: 7. CDR1 and CDR2 from the germline V gene are SGHTA and FQGNSA.